The source of this TCR beta chain is a study of cytomegalovirus exposure and HLA in healthy donors. Use of 60 Vbeta and 13 Jbeta primers characterized the PCR. Generated by immunoSEQ multiplex PCR, the TCRdb table keeps only in-frame clones and is missing some. The sample lists 100,000 or so clones, around 15% occurring once. Worth noting for this clone: What it binds is unknown.

Whole-study findings and limits: A later analysis showed that HLA-associated TCR beta chains had undergone more clonal expansion than equally common others. As a later analysis showed, several of the most significant clusters appeared to be linked to common viral pathogens.

This CDR3 is 13 amino acids long. Germline CDR1 SGHNT, CDR2 YYREEE (reference sequence). Trimming left V 0 bases short and J 3 bases short, with 6 bases between. This TCR was recovered from a female donor in good health and CMV-seronegative. Sequenced input: PBMCs. The gene calls are TRBV5-4 and TRBJ2-5, with a possible D match to TRBD2 (6 bases). The CDR3 loop reads CASSLGGEETQYF. For the CDR3, the DNA is TGTGCCAGCAGCTTGGGGGGGGAAGAGACCCAGTACTTC.